The 11 T cell receptor beta chains given below trace back to one sample, sequenced in a study of cytomegalovirus exposure and HLA in healthy donors. The method was immunoSEQ multiplex PCR; TCRdb's version includes in-frame clones alone and lacks a portion of them. Of about 120,000 clones in the sample, approximately 88% were seen once. Sequenced input: PBMCs. These TCRs come from a man aged 18 to 29 in good health and CMV-seronegative.

This chain links TRBV7-9 with TRBJ2-1; D gene ambiguous. The V gene's germline CDR1 is SEHNR and CDR2 FQNEAQ (reference sequence). The CDR3 has 14 residues. The V end lost 3 bases, the J end lost 7 bases, and 13 bases lay between the germline ends. The DNA for the CDR3 is TGTGCCAGCAGCTTGGCCAGAAGTTATAATGAGCAGTTCTTC. Its protein product is CASSLARSYNEQFF.

The DNA for the CDR3 is TGTGCCAGCAGTTTTGTAGCGGGGGGGCCTCTCTACAATGAGCAGTTCTTC. This translates into CASSFVAGGPLYNEQFF. This chain joins TRBV27 and TRBJ2-1; TRBD2 aligns across 11 bases. Germline V gene data show CDR1 as MNHEY and CDR2 as SMNVEV (reference sequence). The CDR3 spans 17 residues. The junction had 7 bases not matched to a gene; V was cut back by 3 bases and J by 3 bases.

The chain carries TRBV2 and TRBJ1-5; 7 bases are shared with TRBD1. Germline CDR1 and CDR2: SNHLY and FYNNEI. V was pared by 6 bases and J by 1 base, with 6 bases of the junction left unmatched. The CDR3 length is 15 residues. The CDR3 here is CASRKGQPSNQPQHF. The DNA of the CDR3 is TGTGCCAGCAGGAAGGGACAGCCGAGCAATCAGCCCCAGCATTTT.

This clone appeared a single time. The chain couples TRBV5-1 to TRBJ2-7, with D perhaps matching TRBD2 (6 bases). The CDR3 contains 15 residues. V was cut by 5 bases and J by 6 bases, with 21 bases left in between. In germline, CDR1 is SGHRS, CDR2 YFSETQ. The CDR3 sequence is CASREGRVSIAEQYF. As DNA, the CDR3 is TGCGCCAGCAGGGAGGGACGGGTCTCAATCGCCGAGCAGTACTTC.

The chain is built from TRBV28 and TRBJ2-5; perhaps TRBD2 as D (6 bases). Trimming removed 4 bases at V and 1 base at J, with 13 bases between. Germline V CDR1 and CDR2: MDHEN, SYDVKM. The CDR3 contains 15 residues. CDR3 coding DNA: TGTGCCAGCAGTTCACCCCGCGGGGCCCAAGAGACCCAGTACTTC. It translates to CASSSPRGAQETQYF. Using reference TRBV28 and TRBJ2-5 for the parts outside the CDR3, the full variable domain is DVKVTQSSRYLVKRTGEKVFLECVQDMDHENMFWYRQDPGLGLRLIYFSYDVKMKEKGDIPEGYSVSREKKERFSLILESASTNQTSMYLCASSSPRGAQETQYFGPGTRLLVL.

V usage is TRBV5-1 and J usage is TRBJ2-7; a weak D match, TRBD1 (6 bases). Trimming cost V 4 bases and J 3 bases, with 14 bases left between them. CDR3 length equals 14 residues. In germline, CDR1 is SGHRS, CDR2 YFSETQ. CDR3 coding DNA: TGCGCCAGCAGCCACCCGGGACACGGCTACGAGCAGTACTTC. Amino acid sequence: CASSHPGHGYEQYF.

The V gene is TRBV7-8, the J gene TRBJ2-5; D unresolved. V was cut by 2 bases and J by 5 bases, with 12 bases left in between. CDR1 is SGHVS and CDR2 is FQNEAQ in the germline V gene. The CDR3 is 14 residues long. The CDR3 coding sequence is TGTGCCAGCAGCTTAAATCGAGTGAGGGAGACCCAGTACTTC. It encodes CASSLNRVRETQYF.

The chain recombines TRBV7-8 with TRBJ2-7; the D gene is possibly TRBD1 (5 bases). Germline lookup yields CDR1 SGHVS and CDR2 FQNEAQ. This CDR3 spans 14 amino acids. The V end was cut by 0 bases, the J end by 1 base, with 7 bases between. The CDR3 protein is CASSLAGESYEQYF. CDR3 nucleotide sequence: TGTGCCAGCAGCTTAGCAGGGGAATCCTACGAGCAGTACTTC.

The V gene is TRBV7-9, the J gene TRBJ1-1; the D is unclear. The V end was cut by 3 bases, the J end by 0 bases, with 8 bases between. Germline V lookup: CDR1 SEHNR, CDR2 FQNEAQ (reference sequence). CDR3 length: 14 residues. The CDR3 reads CASSFSPMNTEAFF. The CDR3 DNA is TGTGCCAGCAGCTTTAGCCCCATGAACACTGAAGCTTTCTTT.

The chain recombines TRBV7-9 with TRBJ2-5, with 8 nucleotides matching TRBD1. The CDR3 contains 15 residues. Germline values: CDR1 SEHNR, CDR2 FQNEAQ (reference sequence). Trimming removed 7 bases from V and 4 bases from J; junction bases left unmatched: 11. The CDR3 nucleotides read TGTGCCAGCATGGGGTCAGGGGGCATGGGAGAGACCCAGTACTTC. Translated, it gives CASMGSGGMGETQYF.

The chain recombines TRBV7-2 with TRBJ2-2; D uncertain. The CDR3 length is 12 residues. V was pared by 4 bases and J by 6 bases, with 6 bases between. Germline V lookup: CDR1 SGHTA, CDR2 FQGNSA. Here the CDR3 DNA reads TGTGCCAGCAGCTGGCTGGCCGGGGAGCTGTTTTTT. This gives the protein CASSWLAGELFF. Together with reference TRBV7-2 and TRBJ2-2, the CDR3 gives the full variable domain: GAGVSQSPSNKVTEKGKDVELRCDPISGHTALYWYRQSLGQGLEFLIYFQGNSAPDKSGLPSDRFSAERTGGSVSTLTIQRTQQEDSAVYLCASSWLAGELFFGEGSRLTVL.